Below are 32 T cell receptor beta chains sequenced from a single sample in a study of blood T cells in healthy people across ages. Alongside a J-beta primer mix, a sample-barcoded 5' primer served in a second PCR lasting about 7 to 12 cycles. Each CDR3 protein is one row after TCRdb ran MiXCR on the 5' RACE reads. The profile shows 850,000 to 1,000,000 distinct CDR3 sequences, roughly 52% of them singletons. Sequenced material: blood. Receptor source: a man aged 25 to 45 in good health.

The chain couples TRBV12-3 or TRBV12-4 to TRBJ2-5; 7 bases fit TRBD1. V lost 4 bases to trimming and J lost 5 bases; unmatched junction nucleotides: 10. This CDR3 has 15 residues. The CDR3 region is CASSSRQGMTETQYF. Here the CDR3 DNA reads TGTGCCAGCAGTTCCCGACAGGGTATGACGGAGACCCAGTACTTC.

The chain has TRBV6-5 and TRBJ2-1, with D perhaps TRBD2 (6 bases). V was cut by 6 bases and J by 8 bases, with 11 bases left in between. Germline loops: CDR1 MNHEY, CDR2 SVGAGI. The CDR3 has 12 residues. The CDR3 loop reads CASRNWGDEQFF. CDR3 coding DNA: TGTGCCAGCAGGAACTGGGGGGATGAGCAGTTCTTC.

In this sample, this clonotype turned up a few times. The chain employs TRBV12-3 or TRBV12-4 and TRBJ1-6; D gene uncertain. The CDR3 has 12 amino acids. Between the trimmed V and J ends, which lost 2 bases and 12 bases, there was a span of 8 bases. Written as DNA, the CDR3 is TGTGCCAGCAGTTTACCAAATGAACCCCTCCACTTT. Its translation: CASSLPNEPLHF.

V and J are TRBV7-2 and TRBJ2-7, with D perhaps assigned TRBD1 or TRBD2 (5 bases each). Germline V gene data show CDR1 as SGHTA and CDR2 as FQGNSA. CDR3 size: 17 residues. Deletions cut 5 bases from V and 0 bases from J, with 20 bases between. In DNA, the CDR3 is TGTGCCAGCAGCCCGCAACCGGGGCCAGCAATCTCCTACGAGCAGTACTTC. Its translation: CASSPQPGPAISYEQYF.

This clonotype was detected only a few times. J is TRBJ1-6 and V is TRBV27, with a weak D call TRBD1 (5 bases). Trimming took 10 bases from V and 7 from J, leaving 20 bases between them. From germline, CDR1 is MNHEY and CDR2 SMNVEV (reference sequence). The CDR3 is 15 residues long. The CDR3 coding sequence is TGTGCCACCCACGCGAGGGGTGGTATGAATTCACCCCTCCACTTT. Translating it yields CATHARGGMNSPLHF.

This chain links TRBV2 with TRBJ2-1, with 9 nucleotides matching TRBD1. The CDR3 spans 15 residues. Trimming took 5 bases from V and 7 from J; bases not matched to a gene: 9. The germline gives CDR1 SNHLY, CDR2 FYNNEI. The CDR3 protein is CASSYPGQGSNEQFF. For the CDR3, the DNA is TGTGCCAGCAGTTACCCGGGACAGGGCTCTAATGAGCAGTTCTTC.

The V gene is TRBV7-2, the J gene TRBJ1-2; 9 nucleotides align to TRBD1. CDR1 SGHTA and CDR2 FQGNSA come from the germline V gene. The trim removed 4 bases at V and 6 bases at J, leaving 12 bases unmatched. The CDR3 length is 16 residues. As DNA, the CDR3 is TGTGCCAGCAGCTCCCCAGGGGGACAGGGAAGCCATGGCTACACCTTC. This gives the protein CASSSPGGQGSHGYTF.

This clonotype was picked up many times. V and J are TRBV20-1 and TRBJ1-2; TRBD1 matches at 10 bases. Germline-derived CDR1 and CDR2 are DFQATT and SNEGSKA (reference sequence). The CDR3 covers 16 residues. The J segment lost 3 bases and the V segment lost 3 bases, leaving 10 bases of the junction unmatched. DNA for the CDR3: TGCAGTGCTAGGGGGACAGGGGAGGTTCGGCACTATGGCTACACCTTC. As protein: CSARGTGEVRHYGYTF.

The V and J genes are TRBV20-1 and TRBJ2-3, with D possibly TRBD1 on 6 matching bases. V dropped 5 bases and J dropped 0 bases, with 15 bases sitting between them. CDR1 and CDR2 from the germline V gene are DFQATT and SNEGSKA (reference sequence). This CDR3 comprises 15 residues. The CDR3 protein is CSASTGRPSTDTQYF. CDR3 nucleotides: TGCAGTGCTTCTACAGGGCGCCCTAGCACAGATACGCAGTATTTT.

V is TRBV20-1 and J is TRBJ2-1; 8 bases agree with TRBD2. CDR1 and CDR2 (germline): DFQATT, SNEGSKA (reference sequence). Trimming took 4 bases from V and 1 from J; bases not matched to a gene: 3. The CDR3 contains 14 residues. The CDR3 sequence is CSAKSGGSYNEQFF. The CDR3 DNA is TGCAGTGCTAAAAGCGGGGGATCCTACAATGAGCAGTTCTTC.

This clonotype was seen only a few times. The chain employs TRBV3-1 and TRBJ1-1, with D unresolved. Trimming left V 1 base short and J 2 bases short, with 8 bases between. The CDR3 extends over 14 amino acids. Germline V CDR1 and CDR2: LGHDT, YNNKEL (reference sequence). Here the CDR3 DNA reads TGTGCCAGCAGCCAAGCGACGGGAAACACTGAAGCTTTCTTT. The encoded protein is CASSQATGNTEAFF. Using reference TRBV3-1 and TRBJ1-1 for the parts outside the CDR3, the full variable domain is DTAVSQTPKYLVTQMGNDKSIKCEQNLGHDTMYWYKQDSKKFLKIMFSYNNKELIINETVPNRFSPKSPDKAHLNLHINSLELGDSAVYFCASSQATGNTEAFFGQGTRLTVV.

This rearrangement joins TRBV3-1 to TRBJ2-7; D not resolved. Germline V CDR1 and CDR2: LGHDT, YNNKEL (reference sequence). The CDR3 loop spans 15 amino acids. The V end was cut by 3 bases, the J end by 6 bases, with 18 bases between. CDR3 loop: CASSQNPASYGEQYF. The CDR3 nucleotides are TGTGCCAGCAGCCAGAACCCGGCCTCCTACGGCGAGCAGTACTTC.

The V call is TRBV12-3 or TRBV12-4, the J call TRBJ2-4, with 7 bases identical to TRBD2. The J segment lost 0 bases and the V segment lost 5 bases, leaving 16 bases of the junction unmatched. The CDR3 length is 19 residues. CDR3 in amino acids: CASSQYTGTGGKAKNIQYF. The CDR3 DNA reads as TGTGCCAGCAGTCAGTACACCGGGACCGGGGGGAAAGCCAAAAACATTCAGTACTTC.

V is TRBV28 and J is TRBJ1-2; no clear D gene. The CDR3 has 14 amino acids. Germline V lookup: CDR1 MDHEN, CDR2 SYDVKM. Between the trimmed V and J ends, which lost 4 bases and 0 bases, there was a span of 9 bases. CDR3 sequence (DNA): TGTGCCAGCAGTTCCGGCGGGACTAACTATGGCTACACCTTC. Protein sequence: CASSSGGTNYGYTF.

As for this clonotype: A read error is possible here, since a much larger clone lies one base away. The chain employs TRBV27 and TRBJ2-7, with 8 positions matching TRBD2. This CDR3 contains 14 residues. Germline V gene lookup returns CDR1 MNHEY and CDR2 SMNVEV (reference sequence). The CDR3 here is CTSSLGAGAYEQYF. CDR3 DNA sequence: TGTACCAGCAGTTTAGGAGCGGGGGCCTACGAGCAGTACTTC.

This chain joins TRBV28 and TRBJ1-2, with D perhaps matching TRBD1 (6 bases). Deletions cut 8 bases from V and 4 bases from J, with 11 bases between. CDR1 MDHEN and CDR2 SYDVKM come from the germline V gene. This CDR3 region has 12 residues. The CDR3 is CASASGVYGYTF. CDR3 nucleotides: TGTGCCAGCGCATCAGGGGTCTATGGCTACACCTTC.

The CDR3 region has the DNA TGTGCCAGCAGCCATGAAGAAACAGGAACATACACTGAAGCTTTCTTT. Translation gives CASSHEETGTYTEAFF. The V and J genes are TRBV3-1 and TRBJ1-1; TRBD1 is a possible D gene (5 bases). Looked up from germline, CDR1 is LGHDT and CDR2 is YNNKEL (reference sequence). Deletions cut 3 bases from V and 3 bases from J, with 17 bases between. The CDR3 is made up of 16 amino acids.

The J gene is TRBJ2-2, the V gene TRBV12-3 or TRBV12-4; a weak D match, TRBD2 (6 bases). CDR3 size: 14 residues. The ends were cut back, 7 bases at V and 5 bases at J, with 14 bases in the middle. CDR3 sequence reads: CASTNRGRTGELFF. DNA for the CDR3: TGTGCCAGCACTAATCGGGGGAGGACCGGGGAGCTGTTTTTT.

The genes are TRBV5-1 and TRBJ2-3; no reliable D call. The germline V and J ends were trimmed by 0 bases and 0 bases, with 11 bases remaining between them. Per the germline V gene, CDR1 is SGHRS and CDR2 is YFSETQ. The CDR3 runs 16 residues. The CDR3 is CASSLATGRSTDTQYF. The CDR3, as DNA: TGCGCCAGCAGCTTGGCCACTGGACGGAGCACAGATACGCAGTATTTT.

The rearrangement links TRBV27 to TRBJ2-3; a weak D match, TRBD2 (6 bases). Between the trimmed V and J ends, which lost 1 base and 4 bases, there was a span of 12 bases. The CDR3 covers 15 residues. Germline lookup yields CDR1 MNHEY and CDR2 SMNVEV (reference sequence). CDR3 bases: TGTGCCAGCAGTTTATTTGGTCTAGCGTCAGATACGCAGTATTTT. This translates into CASSLFGLASDTQYF.

The J gene is TRBJ2-5, the V gene TRBV5-1; D ambiguous. Trimming pared 5 bases from V and 1 base from J, leaving 9 bases between. Looked up from germline, CDR1 is SGHRS and CDR2 is YFSETQ. The CDR3 totals 13 residues. The CDR3 DNA is TGCGCCAGCAGTTCCGTACCCCAAGAGACCCAGTACTTC. This encodes CASSSVPQETQYF. Based on the CDR3 plus reference TRBV5-1 and TRBJ2-5, the full variable domain is KAGVTQTPRYLIKTRGQQVTLSCSPISGHRSVSWYQQTPGQGLQFLFEYFSETQRNKGNFPGRFSGRQFSNSRSEMNVSTLELGDSALYLCASSSVPQETQYFGPGTRLLVL.

In nucleotides, the CDR3 is TGCGCCAGCAGCCAAATCGGGGGATCAGGGAGCAATCAGCCCCAGCATTTT. Protein: CASSQIGGSGSNQPQHF. The chain combines TRBV4-1 with TRBJ1-5, with D possibly matching TRBD1 (5 bases). The CDR3 consists of 17 residues. V gave up 2 bases and J gave up 1 base, with 15 bases separating them. Germline V gene lookup returns CDR1 MGHRA and CDR2 YSYEKL.

This clonotype was counted a few times. J is TRBJ1-2 and V is TRBV29-1; no firm D call. The length of the CDR3 is 13 residues. Germline V gene sequence: CDR1 SQVTM, CDR2 ANQGSEA. V lost 4 bases to trimming and J lost 0 bases, with 9 bases between them. Written as DNA, the CDR3 is TGCAGCGTTGGGTTGAAGACTAACTATGGCTACACCTTC. Protein: CSVGLKTNYGYTF.

The V call is TRBV7-9, the J call TRBJ1-2; D ambiguous. There are 15 residues in the CDR3. Germline CDR1 reads SEHNR; CDR2 reads FQNEAQ (reference sequence). V was shortened by 1 base and J by 5 bases, with 14 bases between the two germline ends. CDR3 sequence: CASSLDPAGIYGYTF. The CDR3 bases are TGTGCCAGCAGCTTAGACCCCGCCGGGATTTATGGCTACACCTTC. The whole variable domain, filled in from reference TRBV7-9 and TRBJ1-2, reads DTGVSQNPRHKITKRGQNVTFRCDPISEHNRLYWYRQTLGQGPEFLTYFQNEAQLEKSRLLSDRFSAERPKGSFSTLEIQRTEQGDSAMYLCASSLDPAGIYGYTFGSGTRLTVV.

This clonotype was found a few times. The chain uses TRBV5-1 and TRBJ2-2; D is unclear. This CDR3 is 14 amino acids long. V lost 0 bases and J lost 8, with 11 bases in between. Germline V gene data show CDR1 as SGHRS and CDR2 as YFSETQ. As DNA, the CDR3 is TGCGCCAGCAGCTTGGGTTTTGAACTAGGGGAGCTGTTTTTT. Residues: CASSLGFELGELFF. Variable domain in full (rest from reference TRBV5-1 and TRBJ2-2): KAGVTQTPRYLIKTRGQQVTLSCSPISGHRSVSWYQQTPGQGLQFLFEYFSETQRNKGNFPGRFSGRQFSNSRSEMNVSTLELGDSALYLCASSLGFELGELFFGEGSRLTVL.

This clonotype was recorded once. CDR3 DNA: TGTGCCACCAGCAGAGGACAGGTAACCTACGAGCAGTACTTC. As protein: CATSRGQVTYEQYF. J is TRBJ2-7 and V is TRBV15; tentatively, D is TRBD1 (6 bases). V lost 1 base to trimming and J lost 2 bases, with 9 bases between them. This CDR3 has 14 amino acids. The germline gives CDR1 LNHNV, CDR2 YYDKDF (reference sequence).

In DNA form, the CDR3 reads TGCGCCAGCAGCGCGGACAGAGCGAGATCAGATACGCAGTATTTT. Residues: CASSADRARSDTQYF. The gene calls are TRBV10-1 and TRBJ2-3; D is possibly TRBD1 (6 bases). The CDR3 loop spans 15 amino acids. Trimming took off 6 bases at V and 4 bases at J, with 17 bases between the two ends. Germline V gene data show CDR1 as WNHNN and CDR2 as SYGVQD (reference sequence).

This clonotype was seen only a few times. The J gene is TRBJ2-1, the V gene TRBV20-1; TRBD1 might be the D (6 bases). Germline V gene lookup returns CDR1 DFQATT and CDR2 SNEGSKA (reference sequence). The CDR3 sequence is 12 residues long. The CDR3 DNA follows: TGCAGCCAGGGGAGCTCCTACAATGAGCAGTTCTTC. Protein: CSQGSSYNEQFF.

This clonotype was found a few times. The gene calls are TRBV5-1 and TRBJ2-1; D unclear. Trimming took off 2 bases at V and 2 bases at J, with 8 bases between the two ends. This CDR3 has 14 residues. Germline V gene sequence: CDR1 SGHRS, CDR2 YFSETQ. The CDR3 is CASSLQSAYNEQFF. The CDR3 DNA reads TGCGCCAGCAGCTTACAGTCGGCCTACAATGAGCAGTTCTTC.

DNA for the CDR3: TGTGCCAGCAGCTTGGACGGCAGCTTTGGCTACACCTTC. It translates to CASSLDGSFGYTF. The V and J genes are TRBV5-4 and TRBJ1-2; D is ambiguous. Trimming stripped 0 bases from V and 7 bases from J, with 10 bases between. The CDR3 extends over 13 amino acids. CDR1 and CDR2 (germline): SGHNT, YYREEE (reference sequence).

The J gene is TRBJ2-3, the V gene TRBV12-3 or TRBV12-4; possibly TRBD1 or TRBD2 for D (5 bases each). The CDR3 runs 16 residues. The V and J ends lost 6 bases and 6 bases respectively, with 22 bases between them. CDR3 coding DNA: TGTGCCAGCAGAGCCTCCGGGAAGGGGTCACGGGATACGCAGTATTTT. This translates into CASRASGKGSRDTQYF.

V is TRBV13 and J is TRBJ1-1; D gene ambiguous. Looked up from germline, CDR1 is PRHDT and CDR2 is FYEKMQ (reference sequence). V shed 8 bases and J shed 5 bases, with 15 bases lying between them. The CDR3 runs 13 residues. The CDR3 is CASVQESGTEAFF. As DNA, the CDR3 is TGTGCCAGCGTTCAGGAATCGGGAACTGAAGCTTTCTTT.